The present entry profiles one T cell receptor beta chain with its context. Its target antigen remains unknown. No base-level quality is on record; no much larger clone is a single base apart. The immunoSEQ Assay, a bias-controlled multiplex PCR, was used to amplify TCRbeta CDR3 regions from genomic DNA. In the paper's pipeline: The number of nucleated cells in each sample was estimated by amplification of reference gene primers within the assay. To quantify the absolute abundance of each unique TCRbeta CDR3 rearrangement, sequence reads were collapsed and filtered. For each sample, productive Simpson clonality was calculated by taking the square root of Simpson's diversity index across productive rearrangements. What TCRdb holds here is the immuneACCESS table cut down to in-frame rearrangements. Part of the clones is not present; checked against another copy, under half of the missing clones reflect an unresolved V gene, and the others are unexplained. V and J calls and clone size come straight from that table; D and trimming were deduced from the DNA. A total of roughly 100,000 clones appear in this sample, 81% of them only once. The ten largest make up under 40% of the sample.

This specimen belongs to a study of blood T cell repertoires in COVID-19 (dated by TCRdb to 2020 to 2022). For context, the study as a whole: Samples from collaborators originated in the United States, Italy and Spain and spanned both the acute and convalescent phases of COVID-19. The repertoires were released in a freely available public database intended as a resource for research on the immune response to SARS-CoV-2. Nearly every sample came with metadata listing a de-identified subject ID, COVID-19 status, age in years and sex. The material from the prospective study consisted of cDNA or gDNA derived from T cells, B-cell-depleted T cells, or PBMCs. Where HLA class I and class II types were available, the types were taken from metadata supplied by the sample provider, not from assay-based typing. Subjects who had been exposed to COVID-19, were actively infected with it, or had recovered from it provided the deeply sampled blood TCRbeta repertoires that made up the dataset. The samples were drawn from the first 160 participants of the ongoing ImmuneRACE study and from 1,254 subjects provided by 6 global collaborators. Overall results and qualifications from the work: Clinical and demographic metadata were provided uncurated, with the amount varying by source and participant.

Inclusive of the bounding cysteine and phenylalanine, the CDR3 is 14 residues long. Here the CDR3 DNA is all that survives: 42 bases in frame from base 1. V lost 0 bases and J lost 0 bases; the stretch between them is 7 bases long. CDR1 is given as SGHRS and CDR2 as YFSETQ, both from the germline V gene. Whole blood was collected in K2EDTA tubes by collaborating institutions according to the institutions' own protocols. Collaborator samples were shipped for TCRbeta analysis as frozen whole blood, isolated PBMCs, or DNA extracted from either sample type. Sequencing was carried out using peripheral blood. The chain is made from TRBV5-1 and TRBJ2-7; the D gene remains uncertain. This receptor was taken from a man aged 80 or over with acute or convalescent COVID-19. This receptor carries the CDR3 CASSLGSSSYEQYF. The DNA reads TGCGCCAGCAGCTTGGGTTCCAGCTCCTACGAGCAGTACTTC.